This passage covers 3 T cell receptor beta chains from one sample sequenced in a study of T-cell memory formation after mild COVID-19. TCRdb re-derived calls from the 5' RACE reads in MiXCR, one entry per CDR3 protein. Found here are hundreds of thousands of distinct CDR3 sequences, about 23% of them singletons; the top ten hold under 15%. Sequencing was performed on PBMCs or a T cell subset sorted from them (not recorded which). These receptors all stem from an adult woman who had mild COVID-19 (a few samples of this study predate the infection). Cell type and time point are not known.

The CDR3: CASSLNGDQPQHF. The CDR3 DNA is TGCGCCAGCAGCTTGAACGGGGATCAGCCCCAGCATTTT. The chain carries TRBV5-1 and TRBJ1-5; D gene uncertain. This CDR3 comprises 13 residues. Trimming took 1 base from V and 5 from J, leaving 7 bases between them. Germline V gene sequence: CDR1 SGHRS, CDR2 YFSETQ. The whole variable domain, filled in from reference TRBV5-1 and TRBJ1-5, reads KAGVTQTPRYLIKTRGQQVTLSCSPISGHRSVSWYQQTPGQGLQFLFEYFSETQRNKGNFPGRFSGRQFSNSRSEMNVSTLELGDSALYLCASSLNGDQPQHFGDGTRLSIL.

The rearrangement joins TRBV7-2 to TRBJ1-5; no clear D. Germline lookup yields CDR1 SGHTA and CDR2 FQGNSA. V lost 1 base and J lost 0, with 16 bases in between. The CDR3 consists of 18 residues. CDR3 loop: CASSLGWGVGDSNQPQHF. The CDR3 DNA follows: TGTGCCAGCAGCTTAGGGTGGGGTGTCGGGGATAGCAATCAGCCCCAGCATTTT.

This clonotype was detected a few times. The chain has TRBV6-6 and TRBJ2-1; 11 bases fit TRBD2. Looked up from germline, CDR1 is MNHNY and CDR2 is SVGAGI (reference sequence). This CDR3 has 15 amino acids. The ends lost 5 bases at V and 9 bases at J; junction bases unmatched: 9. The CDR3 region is CASSPMTSGEGEQFF. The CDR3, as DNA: TGTGCCAGCAGTCCAATGACTAGCGGGGAGGGTGAGCAGTTCTTC.